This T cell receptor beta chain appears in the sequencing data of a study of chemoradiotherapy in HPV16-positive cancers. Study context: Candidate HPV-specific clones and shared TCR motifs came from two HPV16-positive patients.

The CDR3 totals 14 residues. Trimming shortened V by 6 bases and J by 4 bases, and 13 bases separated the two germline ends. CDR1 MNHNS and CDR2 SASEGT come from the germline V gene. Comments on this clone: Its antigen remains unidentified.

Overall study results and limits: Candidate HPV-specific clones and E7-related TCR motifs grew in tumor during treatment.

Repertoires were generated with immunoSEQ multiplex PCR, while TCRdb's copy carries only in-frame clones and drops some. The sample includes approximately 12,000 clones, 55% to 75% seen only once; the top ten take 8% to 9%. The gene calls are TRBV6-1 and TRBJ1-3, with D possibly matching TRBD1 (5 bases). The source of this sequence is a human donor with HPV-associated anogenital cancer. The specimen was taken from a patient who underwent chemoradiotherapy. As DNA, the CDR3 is TGTGCCAGCAGGGTGAGAGGGGACGGAAACACCATATATTTT. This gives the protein CASRVRGDGNTIYF.